The entry below gives a single T cell receptor beta chain sequence along with its context. The antigen is unknown. Each of the donors was a healthy bone marrow donor. Donors showed nominal health when sampled, although they likely had unrecorded immune exposures. 60 Vbeta and 13 Jbeta primers were used in PCR. The method was immunoSEQ multiplex PCR; TCRdb's version includes in-frame clones alone and lacks a portion of them. Among under 150,000 clones listed, roughly 75% were seen once. This sample is drawn from a study of cytomegalovirus exposure and HLA in healthy donors. Overall study results and limits: According to the study, roughly 160 TCR beta chains were cytomegalovirus-associated. The number of N-insertions in an Asian-associated ancestry cluster was reportedly below the approximately 700-donor mean in a later analysis.

After removal of 3 bases from V and 7 bases from J, the junction contained 5 bases not matched to a gene. CDR1 and CDR2 (germline): SNHLY, FYNNEI. CDR3 length equals 15 residues. This TCR was recovered from a man between 40 and 49 years old in good health and CMV-seropositive. The chain links TRBV2 to TRBJ2-1; TRBD2 matches 11 bases. Material for sequencing was PBMCs. CDR3 loop: CASSEGSGRANEQFF. CDR3 nucleotides: TGTGCCAGCAGTGAGGGTAGCGGGAGGGCGAATGAGCAGTTCTTC.